This entry lists 6 T cell receptor beta chains sequenced from one sample in a study of control samples from healthy donors and cancer patients. Using immunoSEQ multiplex PCR, the repertoire was profiled, and TCRdb retains in-frame clones only, with some absent. Here the sample spans roughly 450,000 clones, about nine tenths being singletons. The sample taken for sequencing was PBMCs. The receptors were sampled from a middle-aged man with head and neck cancer.

The rearrangement joins TRBV7-2 to TRBJ1-1; 7 bases agree with TRBD1. Germline V gives CDR1 SGHTA, CDR2 FQGNSA. Unmatched junction bases numbered 2, after V lost 1 base and J lost 0 bases. The CDR3 has 15 amino acids. As DNA, the CDR3 is TGTGCCAGCAGCTTAGGACAGGGACTGAACACTGAAGCTTTCTTT. Its translation is CASSLGQGLNTEAFF.

This clone was picked up a small number of times. This sequence joins TRBV7-3 and TRBJ2-1; 8 positions agree with TRBD2. The CDR3 extends over 15 amino acids. V shed 5 bases and J 7 bases; nucleotides not matched to a gene: 10. CDR1 is SGHTA, CDR2 FQGTGA, per germline. In DNA, the CDR3 is TGTGCCAGCAGCCCTTCGGGACTAGGTAATAATGAGCAGTTCTTC. It yields the protein CASSPSGLGNNEQFF.

This clone was counted only a few times. The rearrangement joins TRBV30 to TRBJ2-1; 9 nucleotides agree with TRBD2. In germline, CDR1 is GTSNPN, CDR2 SVGIG (reference sequence). The CDR3 contains 13 residues. Trimming cost V 8 bases and J 0 bases; bases outside gene matches: 2. In DNA, the CDR3 is TGTGCCGTAGCGGGGGCCTCCTACAATGAGCAGTTCTTC. Protein product: CAVAGASYNEQFF.

This clone was found once. The rearrangement links TRBV6-1 to TRBJ1-2; 8 bases line up with TRBD1. After removal of 1 base from V and 8 bases from J, the junction contained 6 bases not matched to a gene. The CDR3 has 14 residues. The germline V gene has CDR1 MNHNS and CDR2 SASEGT. The CDR3 loop reads CASSEVAGGGGYTF. CDR3 nucleotide sequence: TGTGCCAGCAGTGAAGTAGCAGGGGGCGGAGGCTACACCTTC.

This sequence joins TRBV10-3 and TRBJ1-5, with D uncertain. V lost 0 bases to trimming and J lost 5 bases, with 17 bases between them. Germline-derived CDR1 and CDR2 are ENHRY and SYGVKD. This CDR3 contains 17 residues. The CDR3 sequence is CAISESRRPLGDQPQHF. CDR3 DNA: TGTGCCATCAGTGAGTCGAGACGACCCCTCGGTGATCAGCCCCAGCATTTT.

The chain joins TRBV9 to TRBJ2-3, with a possible D match to TRBD1 (6 bases). The length of the CDR3 is 14 residues. V dropped 2 bases and J dropped 6 bases, with 13 bases sitting between them. Germline V gene data show CDR1 as SGDLS and CDR2 as YYNGEE. CDR3 coding DNA: TGTGCCAGCAGCGTTCCAGGGGCTTCGGATACGCAGTATTTT. It specifies CASSVPGASDTQYF.